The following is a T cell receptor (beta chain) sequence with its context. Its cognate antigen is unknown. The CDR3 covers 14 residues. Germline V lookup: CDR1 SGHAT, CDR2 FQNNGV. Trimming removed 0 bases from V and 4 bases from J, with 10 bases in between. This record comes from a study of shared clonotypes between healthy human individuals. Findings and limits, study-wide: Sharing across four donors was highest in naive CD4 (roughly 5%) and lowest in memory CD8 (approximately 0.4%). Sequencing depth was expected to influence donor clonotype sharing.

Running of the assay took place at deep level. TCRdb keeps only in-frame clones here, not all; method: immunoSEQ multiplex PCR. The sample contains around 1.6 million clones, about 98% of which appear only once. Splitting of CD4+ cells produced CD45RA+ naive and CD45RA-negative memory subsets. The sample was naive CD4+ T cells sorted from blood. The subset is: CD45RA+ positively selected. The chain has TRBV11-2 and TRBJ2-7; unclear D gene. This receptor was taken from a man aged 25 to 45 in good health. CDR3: CASSLDLLGYEQYF. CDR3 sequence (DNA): TGTGCCAGCAGCTTAGATCTCCTGGGGTACGAGCAGTACTTC.